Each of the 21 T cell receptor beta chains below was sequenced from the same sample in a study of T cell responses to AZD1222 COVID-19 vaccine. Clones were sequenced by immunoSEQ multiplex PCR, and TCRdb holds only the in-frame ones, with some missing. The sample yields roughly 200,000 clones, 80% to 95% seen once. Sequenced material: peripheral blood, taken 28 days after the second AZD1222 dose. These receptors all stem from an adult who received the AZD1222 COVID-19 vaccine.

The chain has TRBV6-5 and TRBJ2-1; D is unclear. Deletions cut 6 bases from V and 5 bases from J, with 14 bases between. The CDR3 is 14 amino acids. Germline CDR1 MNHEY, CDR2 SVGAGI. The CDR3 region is CASSPGPRNNEQFF. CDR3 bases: TGTGCCAGCAGCCCCGGGCCCCGAAACAATGAGCAGTTCTTC.

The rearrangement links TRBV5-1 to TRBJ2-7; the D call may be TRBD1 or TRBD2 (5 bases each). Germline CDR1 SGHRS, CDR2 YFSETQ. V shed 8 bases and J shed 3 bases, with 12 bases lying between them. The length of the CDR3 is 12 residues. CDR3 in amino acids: CASTTDYYEQYF. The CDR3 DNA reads TGCGCCAGTACGACAGACTACTACGAGCAGTACTTC.

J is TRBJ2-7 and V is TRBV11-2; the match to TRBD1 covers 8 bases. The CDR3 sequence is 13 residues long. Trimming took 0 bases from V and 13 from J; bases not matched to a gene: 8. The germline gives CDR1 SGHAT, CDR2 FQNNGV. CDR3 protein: CASSLDPAGGLYF. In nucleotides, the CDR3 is TGTGCCAGCAGCTTAGATCCGGCAGGGGGCTTATACTTC. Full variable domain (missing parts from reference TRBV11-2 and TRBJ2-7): EAGVAQSPRYKIIEKRQSVAFWCNPISGHATLYWYQQILGQGPKLLIQFQNNGVVDDSQLPKDRFSAERLKGVDSTLKIQPAKLEDSAVYLCASSLDPAGGLYFGPGTRLTVT.

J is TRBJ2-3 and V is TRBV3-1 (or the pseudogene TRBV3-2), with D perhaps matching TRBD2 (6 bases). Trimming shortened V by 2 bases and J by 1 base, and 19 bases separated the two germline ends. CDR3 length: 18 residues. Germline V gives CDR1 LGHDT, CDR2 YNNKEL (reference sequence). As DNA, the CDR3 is TGTGCCAGCAGCCAACGCCTGGGTGGGGGGACTCGCACAGATACGCAGTATTTT. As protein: CASSQRLGGGTRTDTQYF.

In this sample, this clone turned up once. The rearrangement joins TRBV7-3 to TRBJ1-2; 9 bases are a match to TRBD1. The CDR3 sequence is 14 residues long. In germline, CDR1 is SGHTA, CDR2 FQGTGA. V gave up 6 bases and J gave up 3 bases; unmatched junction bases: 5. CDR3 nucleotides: TGTGCCAGCAGTCCGGGACAGGGCGACTATGGCTACACCTTC. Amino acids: CASSPGQGDYGYTF.

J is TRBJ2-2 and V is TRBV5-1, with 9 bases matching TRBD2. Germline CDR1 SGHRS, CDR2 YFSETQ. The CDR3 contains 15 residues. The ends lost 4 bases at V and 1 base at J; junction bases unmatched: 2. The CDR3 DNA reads TGCGCCAGCAGCCAACTAGCGGGGAACACCGGGGAGCTGTTTTTT. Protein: CASSQLAGNTGELFF.

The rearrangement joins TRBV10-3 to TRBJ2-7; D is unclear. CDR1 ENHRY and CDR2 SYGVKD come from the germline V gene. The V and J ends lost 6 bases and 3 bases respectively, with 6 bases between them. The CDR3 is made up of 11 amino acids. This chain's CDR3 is CAISNSYEQYF. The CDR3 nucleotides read TGTGCCATCAGCAACAGCTACGAGCAGTACTTC.

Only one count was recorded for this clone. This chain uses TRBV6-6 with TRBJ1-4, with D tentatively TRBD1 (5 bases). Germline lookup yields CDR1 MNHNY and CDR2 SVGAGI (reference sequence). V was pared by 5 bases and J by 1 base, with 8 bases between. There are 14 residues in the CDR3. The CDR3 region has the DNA TGTGCCAGCAGTCGCCAGGGAACTAATGAAAAACTGTTTTTT. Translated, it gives CASSRQGTNEKLFF.

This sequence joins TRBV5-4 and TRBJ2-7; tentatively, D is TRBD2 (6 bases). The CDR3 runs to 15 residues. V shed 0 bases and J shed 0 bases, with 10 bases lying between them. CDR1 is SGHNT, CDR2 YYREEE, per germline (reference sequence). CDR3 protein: CASSLGAGPSYEQYF. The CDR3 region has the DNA TGTGCCAGCAGCTTGGGGGCGGGACCCTCCTACGAGCAGTACTTC.

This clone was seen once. The DNA for the CDR3 is TGTGCCAGCAGCGGTATGGTCGGGAGGGCCGGGGAGCAGTACTTC. Protein product: CASSGMVGRAGEQYF. This rearrangement joins TRBV9 to TRBJ2-7; 8 bases fit TRBD2. The germline gives CDR1 SGDLS, CDR2 YYNGEE. CDR3 length: 15 residues. Losses at the gene ends were 3 bases for V and 7 bases for J; bases not matched to a gene: 12.

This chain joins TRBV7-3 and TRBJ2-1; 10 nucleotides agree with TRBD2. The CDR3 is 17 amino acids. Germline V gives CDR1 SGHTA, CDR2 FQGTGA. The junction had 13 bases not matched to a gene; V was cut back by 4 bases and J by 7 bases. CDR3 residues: CASSSQPGLAVGNEQFF. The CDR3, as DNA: TGTGCCAGCAGCTCCCAACCCGGACTAGCGGTGGGTAATGAGCAGTTCTTC.

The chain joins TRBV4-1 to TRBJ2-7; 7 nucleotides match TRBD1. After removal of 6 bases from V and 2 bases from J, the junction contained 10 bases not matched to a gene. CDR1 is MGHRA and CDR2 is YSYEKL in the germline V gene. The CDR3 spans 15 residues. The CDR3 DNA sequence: TGCGCCAGCAGTCAGGGGGAGTCTGGGACCTACGAGCAGTACTTC. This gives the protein CASSQGESGTYEQYF.

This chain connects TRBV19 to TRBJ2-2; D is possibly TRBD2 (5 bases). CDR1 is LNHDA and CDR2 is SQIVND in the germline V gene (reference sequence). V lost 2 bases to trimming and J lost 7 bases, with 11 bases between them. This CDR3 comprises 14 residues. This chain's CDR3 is CASSISREIGELFF. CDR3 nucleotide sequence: TGTGCCAGTAGTATATCGAGGGAAATCGGGGAGCTGTTTTTT.

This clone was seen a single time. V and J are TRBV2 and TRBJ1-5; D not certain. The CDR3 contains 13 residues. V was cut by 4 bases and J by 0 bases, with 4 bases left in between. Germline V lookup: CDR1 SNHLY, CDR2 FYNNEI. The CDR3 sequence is CASSAFSNQPQHF. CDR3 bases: TGTGCCAGCAGTGCTTTTAGCAATCAGCCCCAGCATTTT.

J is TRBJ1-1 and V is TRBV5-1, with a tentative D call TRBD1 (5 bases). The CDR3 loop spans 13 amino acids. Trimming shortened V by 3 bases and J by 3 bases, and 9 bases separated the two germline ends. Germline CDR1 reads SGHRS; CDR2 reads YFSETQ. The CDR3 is CASSWGRDTEAFF. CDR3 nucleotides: TGCGCCAGCAGCTGGGGACGAGACACTGAAGCTTTCTTT. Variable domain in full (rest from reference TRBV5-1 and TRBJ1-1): KAGVTQTPRYLIKTRGQQVTLSCSPISGHRSVSWYQQTPGQGLQFLFEYFSETQRNKGNFPGRFSGRQFSNSRSEMNVSTLELGDSALYLCASSWGRDTEAFFGQGTRLTVV.

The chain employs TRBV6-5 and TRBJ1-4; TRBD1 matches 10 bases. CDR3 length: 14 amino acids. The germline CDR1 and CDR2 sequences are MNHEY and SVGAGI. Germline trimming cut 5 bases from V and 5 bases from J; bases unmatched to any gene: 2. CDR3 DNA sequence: TGTGCCAGCAGTAGGACAGGGGGGAATGAAAAACTGTTTTTT. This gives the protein CASSRTGGNEKLFF.

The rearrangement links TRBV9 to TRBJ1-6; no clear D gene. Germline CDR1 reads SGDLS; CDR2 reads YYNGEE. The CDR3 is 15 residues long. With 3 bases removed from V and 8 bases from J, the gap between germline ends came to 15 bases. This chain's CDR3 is CASSDGRTRDSPLHF. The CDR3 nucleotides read TGTGCCAGCAGCGACGGGAGGACGAGAGATTCACCCCTCCACTTT.

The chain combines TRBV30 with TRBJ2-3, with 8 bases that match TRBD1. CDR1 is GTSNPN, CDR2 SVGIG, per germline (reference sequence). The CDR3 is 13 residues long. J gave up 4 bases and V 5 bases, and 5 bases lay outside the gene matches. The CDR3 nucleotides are TGTGCCTGGTCCCGGACAGGGCCAGATACGCAGTATTTT. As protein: CAWSRTGPDTQYF.

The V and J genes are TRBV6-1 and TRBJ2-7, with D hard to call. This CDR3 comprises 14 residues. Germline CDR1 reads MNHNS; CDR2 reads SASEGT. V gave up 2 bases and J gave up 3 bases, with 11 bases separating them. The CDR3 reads CASSELLRIYEQYF. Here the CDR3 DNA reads TGTGCCAGCAGTGAACTGCTCAGGATCTACGAGCAGTACTTC.

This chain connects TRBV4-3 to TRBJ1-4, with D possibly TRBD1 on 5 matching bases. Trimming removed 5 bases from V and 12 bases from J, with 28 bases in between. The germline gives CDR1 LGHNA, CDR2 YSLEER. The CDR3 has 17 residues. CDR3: CASSLTQSRTRAGQLFF. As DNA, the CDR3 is TGCGCCAGCAGCTTAACCCAAAGCCGGACACGGGCCGGCCAACTGTTTTTT.

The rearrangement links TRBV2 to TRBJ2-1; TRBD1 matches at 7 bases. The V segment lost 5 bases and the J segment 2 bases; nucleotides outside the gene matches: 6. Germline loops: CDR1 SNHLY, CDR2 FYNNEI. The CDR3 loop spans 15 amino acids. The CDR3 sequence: CASSPTGTTYNEQFF. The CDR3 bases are TGTGCCAGCAGTCCGACAGGGACCACCTACAATGAGCAGTTCTTC. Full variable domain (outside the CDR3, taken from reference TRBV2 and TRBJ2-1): EPEVTQTPSHQVTQMGQEVILRCVPISNHLYFYWYRQILGQKVEFLVSFYNNEISEKSEIFDDQFSVERPDGSNFTLKIRSTKLEDSAMYFCASSPTGTTYNEQFFGPGTRLTVL.